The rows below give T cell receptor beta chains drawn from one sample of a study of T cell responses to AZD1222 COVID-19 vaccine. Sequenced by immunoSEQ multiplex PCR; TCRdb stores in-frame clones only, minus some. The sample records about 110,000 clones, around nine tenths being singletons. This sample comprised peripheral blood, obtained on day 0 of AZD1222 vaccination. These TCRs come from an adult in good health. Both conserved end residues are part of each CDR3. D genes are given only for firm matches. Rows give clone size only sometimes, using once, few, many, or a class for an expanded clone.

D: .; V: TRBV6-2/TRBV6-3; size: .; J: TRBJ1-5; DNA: TGTGCCAGCAGTTCCGCCGGTGATTACAATCAGCCCCAGCATTTT; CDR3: CASSSAGDYNQPQHF
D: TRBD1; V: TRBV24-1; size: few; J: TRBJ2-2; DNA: TGTGCCACCAGTGACCCGACAGGGGGCGACGACACCGGGGAGCTGTTTTTT; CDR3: CATSDPTGGDDTGELFF
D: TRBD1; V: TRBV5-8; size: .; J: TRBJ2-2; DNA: TGTGCCAGCAGAAGACAGGGATACACCGGGGAGCTGTTTTTT; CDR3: CASRRQGYTGELFF
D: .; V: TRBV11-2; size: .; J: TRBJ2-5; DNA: TGTGCCAGCAGCTTAGAACACTCAGAGACCCAGTACTTC; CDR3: CASSLEHSETQYF
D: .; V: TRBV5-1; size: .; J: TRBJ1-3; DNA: TGCGCCAGCAGTTCGGGACAACAGGGCTTCTCTGGAAACACCATATATTTT; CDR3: CASSSGQQGFSGNTIYF
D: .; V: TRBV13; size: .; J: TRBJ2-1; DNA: TGTGCCAGCAGCTTTATAAAAGGGACTCTCAATGAGCAGTTCTTC; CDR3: CASSFIKGTLNEQFF
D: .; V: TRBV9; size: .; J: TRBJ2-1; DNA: TGTGCCAGCAGCTATGCGGGGTACAATGAGCAGTTCTTC; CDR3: CASSYAGYNEQFF
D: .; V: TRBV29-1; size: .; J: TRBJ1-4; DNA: TGCAGCGTAGGTTGGGGGAATGAAAAACTGTTTTTT; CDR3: CSVGWGNEKLFF
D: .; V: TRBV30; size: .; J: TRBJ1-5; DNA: TGTGCCTTCCATGACGGGTCGAATCAGCCCCAGCATTTT; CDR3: CAFHDGSNQPQHF
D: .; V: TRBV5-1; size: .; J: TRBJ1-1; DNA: TGCGCCAGCAGCTTGACAGGCAACACTGAAGCTTTCTTT; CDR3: CASSLTGNTEAFF
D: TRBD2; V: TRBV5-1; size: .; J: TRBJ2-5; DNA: TGCGCCAGCAGCCCGAGCGGGAGGGCCGATGAGACCCAGTACTTC; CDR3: CASSPSGRADETQYF
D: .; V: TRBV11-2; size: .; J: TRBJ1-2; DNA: TGTGCCAGCAGCTTTGGACGCCTGGGGGGCTACACCTTC; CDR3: CASSFGRLGGYTF
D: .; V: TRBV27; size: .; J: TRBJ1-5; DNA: TGTGCCAGCAGCCTCCACGGGACGGACAATCAGCCCCAGCATTTT; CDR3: CASSLHGTDNQPQHF
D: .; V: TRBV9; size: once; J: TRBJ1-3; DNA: TGTGCCAGCAGCGTAGTGGTGGGCGGCGCGGGAAACACCATATATTTT; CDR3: CASSVVVGGAGNTIYF
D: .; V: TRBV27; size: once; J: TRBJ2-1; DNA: TGTGCCACCCGGGACGGAGGTTACAATGAGCAGTTCTTC; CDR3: CATRDGGYNEQFF
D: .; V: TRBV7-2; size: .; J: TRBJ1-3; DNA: TGTGCCAGCAGCTCCGAACTTAGGAACACCATATATTTT; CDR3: CASSSELRNTIYF
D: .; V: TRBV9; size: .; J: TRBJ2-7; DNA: TGTGCCAGCAACCGCTTGGGGGGCTTCTACGAGCAGTACTTC; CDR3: CASNRLGGFYEQYF
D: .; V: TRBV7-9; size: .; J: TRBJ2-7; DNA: TGTGCCAGCAGTTCCCTGAACGAGCAGTACTTC; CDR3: CASSSLNEQYF
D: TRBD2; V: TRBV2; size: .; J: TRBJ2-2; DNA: TGTGCCAGCAAAACGGGAGGAGGAAACACCGGGGAGCTGTTTTTT; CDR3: CASKTGGGNTGELFF
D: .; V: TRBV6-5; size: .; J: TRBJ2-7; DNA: TGTGCCAGCAGTTATGAGCAATCCTACGAGCAGTACTTC; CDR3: CASSYEQSYEQYF
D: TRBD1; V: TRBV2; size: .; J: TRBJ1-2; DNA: TGTGCCAGCAGGCCCCAGGGACAGGGGAAATCCTATGGCTACACCTTC; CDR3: CASRPQGQGKSYGYTF
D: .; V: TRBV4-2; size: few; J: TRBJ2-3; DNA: TGTGCCAGCAGCCAAGTTTTTGGCGGAAACACAGATACGCAGTATTTT; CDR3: CASSQVFGGNTDTQYF
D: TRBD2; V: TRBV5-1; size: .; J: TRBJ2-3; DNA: TGCGCCAGCAGAACTAGCGGGTCGGGCACAGATACGCAGTATTTT; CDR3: CASRTSGSGTDTQYF
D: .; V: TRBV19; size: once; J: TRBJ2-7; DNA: TGTGCCAGTAGTTACCGGGAGAACTCCTACGAGCAGTACTTC; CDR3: CASSYRENSYEQYF
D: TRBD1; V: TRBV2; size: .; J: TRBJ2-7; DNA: TGTGCCAGCAAGGGGACAGGGGGTTACGAGCAGTACTTC; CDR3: CASKGTGGYEQYF
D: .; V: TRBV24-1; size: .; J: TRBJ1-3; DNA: TGTGCCACCAGTGACCATTATGGAAACACCATATATTTT; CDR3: CATSDHYGNTIYF
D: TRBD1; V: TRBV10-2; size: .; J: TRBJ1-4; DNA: TGCGCCAGTCTCACCCCCACGCAGGGGGTTAATGAAAAACTGTTTTTT; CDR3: CASLTPTQGVNEKLFF
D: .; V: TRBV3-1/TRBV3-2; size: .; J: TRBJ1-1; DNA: TGTGCCAGCAGCCTCGATGCAGGGACCCTTAGTGAAGCTTTCTTT; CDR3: CASSLDAGTLSEAFF
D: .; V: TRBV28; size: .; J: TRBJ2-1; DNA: TGTGCCAGCAGTTCGGGGGGCCGGAATGAGCAGTTCTTC; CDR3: CASSSGGRNEQFF
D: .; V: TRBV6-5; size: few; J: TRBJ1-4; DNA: TGTGCCAGCATACCCCCGGACGGTGAAAAACTGTTTTTT; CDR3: CASIPPDGEKLFF
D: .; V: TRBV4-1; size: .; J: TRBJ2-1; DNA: TGCGCCAGCAGCCAAGAAGGGAGTAGGGCCTACAATGAGCAGTTCTTC; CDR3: CASSQEGSRAYNEQFF
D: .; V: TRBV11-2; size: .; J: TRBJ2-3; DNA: TGTGCCAGCAGCTTAGGTAGTAGGACAGACACAGATACGCAGTATTTT; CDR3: CASSLGSRTDTDTQYF
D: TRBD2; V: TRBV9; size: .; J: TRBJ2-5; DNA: TGTGCCAGCAGCACTAGCGAGACTCTCGGGGCCCAGTACTTC; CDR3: CASSTSETLGAQYF
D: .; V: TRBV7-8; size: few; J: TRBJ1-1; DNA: TGTGCCAGCAGCTCAACAGGAGGGGGGGCGAGGAACACTGAAGCTTTCTTT; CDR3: CASSSTGGGARNTEAFF
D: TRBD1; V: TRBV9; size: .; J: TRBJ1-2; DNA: TGTGCCAGCAGCGTAGCGGGACAGGGAAATGGGCGGTATGGCTACACCTTC; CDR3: CASSVAGQGNGRYGYTF
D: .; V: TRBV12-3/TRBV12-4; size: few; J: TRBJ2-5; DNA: TGTGCCAGCAGTGGTTCCCTCAAGAAGACCCAGTACTTC; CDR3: CASSGSLKKTQYF
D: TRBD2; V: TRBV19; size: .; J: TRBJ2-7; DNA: TGTGCCAGTAGTATAAGGGGACTAGCGGGAGGCGACTACGAGCAGTACTTC; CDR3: CASSIRGLAGGDYEQYF
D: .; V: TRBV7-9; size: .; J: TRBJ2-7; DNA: TGTGCCAGCACCCGGGACAACCTCTACGAGCAGTACTTC; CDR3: CASTRDNLYEQYF
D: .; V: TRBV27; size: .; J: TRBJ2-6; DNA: TGTGCCAGCAGTTTCGGGTTATCTGGGGCCAACGTCCTGACTTTC; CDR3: CASSFGLSGANVLTF
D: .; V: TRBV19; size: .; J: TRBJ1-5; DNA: TGTGCCAGTAGTACCCAACCCGAAAATCAGCCCCAGCATTTT; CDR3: CASSTQPENQPQHF
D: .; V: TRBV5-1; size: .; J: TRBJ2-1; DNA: TGCGCCAGCAGCAAGGACGGCGGCGGGAATGAGCAGTTCTTC; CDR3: CASSKDGGGNEQFF
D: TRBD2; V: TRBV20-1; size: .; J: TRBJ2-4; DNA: TGCAGTGCTAGTAACGCGGGAGCCAGGGCCAAAAACATTCAGTACTTC; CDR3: CSASNAGARAKNIQYF
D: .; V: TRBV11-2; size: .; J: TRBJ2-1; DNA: TGTGCCAGCAGCTTAGGATCTAGGGCAGATGAGCAGTTCTTC; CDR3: CASSLGSRADEQFF
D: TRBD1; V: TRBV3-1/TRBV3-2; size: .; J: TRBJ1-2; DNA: TGTGCCAGCAGCCACCCCCGGGACAGGGTCTATGGCTACACCTTC; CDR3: CASSHPRDRVYGYTF
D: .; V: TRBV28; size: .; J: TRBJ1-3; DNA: TGTGCCAGCAGTTTCCCCGGAGGGGCAGGAAACACCATATATTTT; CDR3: CASSFPGGAGNTIYF
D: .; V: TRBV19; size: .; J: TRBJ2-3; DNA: TGTGCCAGTAGTATCGAGGGAGTGGCAGATACGCAGTATTTT; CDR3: CASSIEGVADTQYF
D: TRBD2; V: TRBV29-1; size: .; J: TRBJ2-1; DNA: TGCAGCGTTCGGACTAGCGGGTCCGGTGAGCAGTTCTTC; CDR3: CSVRTSGSGEQFF
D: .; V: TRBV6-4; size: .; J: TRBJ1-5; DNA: TGTGCCAGCAGTGACGACAGGAAAAATCAGCCCCAGCATTTT; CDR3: CASSDDRKNQPQHF
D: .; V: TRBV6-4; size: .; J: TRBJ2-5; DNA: TGTGCCAGCAGTGACTCCCAGACAGTCCAAGAGACCCAGTACTTC; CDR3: CASSDSQTVQETQYF
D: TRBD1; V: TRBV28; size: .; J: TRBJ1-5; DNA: TGTGCCAGCAGTTTATTTAGGGACAGGGCCAATCAGCCCCAGCATTTT; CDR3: CASSLFRDRANQPQHF
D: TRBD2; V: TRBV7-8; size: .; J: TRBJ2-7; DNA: TGTGCCAGCAGCCCCTGGGGACTAGCGGGAGTGACCTACGAGCAGTACTTC; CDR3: CASSPWGLAGVTYEQYF
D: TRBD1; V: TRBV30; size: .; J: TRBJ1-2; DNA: TGTGCCTGGAGCAGACAGGGATATGGCTACACCTTC; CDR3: CAWSRQGYGYTF
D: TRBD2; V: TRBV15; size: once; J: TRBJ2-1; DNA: TGTGCCACCAGCAGAGACTCGGGGGGCTACAATGAGCAGTTCTTC; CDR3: CATSRDSGGYNEQFF
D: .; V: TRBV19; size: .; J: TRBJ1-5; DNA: TGTGCCAGTAGAAGTTTTTTAGGAAGCAATCAGCCCCAGCATTTT; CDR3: CASRSFLGSNQPQHF
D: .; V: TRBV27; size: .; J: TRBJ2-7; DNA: TGTGCCAGCAGTTTATACGGGTTGCTCTCCTACGAGCAGTACTTC; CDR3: CASSLYGLLSYEQYF